These 23 T cell receptor beta chains were all obtained from the same sample, sequenced in a study of PD-1 blockade in classical Hodgkin lymphoma. Some clones are missing from TCRdb's copy, which holds only in-frame ones; the method was immunoSEQ multiplex PCR. The table has about 15,000 clones, 78% seen once; the top ten hold approximately 1.9%. Noted time point: cycle 4 day 1 (C4D1), after 5 to 7 weeks of nivolumab. After autologous stem cell transplantation all patients relapsed, and prior brentuximab vedotin exposure differed between cohorts. The CD4+ T cells used were purified from thawed PBMCs through magnetic negative selection. The sequencing here drew on CD4+ T cells from blood, taken before the fourth cycle of nivolumab. These receptors all stem from a human donor with classical Hodgkin lymphoma.

The gene calls are TRBV2 and TRBJ1-1; the match to TRBD1 covers 7 bases. Germline values: CDR1 SNHLY, CDR2 FYNNEI. The CDR3 has 12 residues. V shed 5 bases, J shed 5 bases, and the junction held 2 bases outside the gene matches. CDR3 amino acids: CASSPGGTEAFF. DNA for the CDR3: TGTGCCAGCAGTCCAGGGGGGACTGAAGCTTTCTTT.

The genes are TRBV27 and TRBJ2-2; 9 bases agree with TRBD2. This CDR3 comprises 16 residues. V was pared by 3 bases and J by 6 bases, with 8 bases of the junction left unmatched. Germline-derived CDR1 and CDR2 are MNHEY and SMNVEV (reference sequence). The CDR3 DNA sequence: TGTGCCAGCAGTTTCGGGGCGGGAGGGCCGGCCGGGGAGCTGTTTTTT. This sequence encodes CASSFGAGGPAGELFF.

This clone was observed once. The chain has TRBV5-5 and TRBJ2-1, with D uncertain. CDR3 length: 15 residues. The germline gives CDR1 SGHKS, CDR2 YYEKEE (reference sequence). Trimming removed 0 bases at V and 5 bases at J, with 12 bases between. As DNA, the CDR3 is TGTGCCAGCAGCTTGGGACAAGGGCGGAACAATGAGCAGTTCTTC. Its protein is CASSLGQGRNNEQFF. The full variable domain, its missing parts supplied by reference TRBV5-5 and TRBJ2-1, is DAGVTQSPTHLIKTRGQQVTLRCSPISGHKSVSWYQQVLGQGPQFIFQYYEKEERGRGNFPDRFSARQFPNYSSELNVNALLLGDSALYLCASSLGQGRNNEQFFGPGTRLTVL.

This chain uses TRBV7-9 with TRBJ2-1; D is ambiguous. Germline V lookup: CDR1 SEHNR, CDR2 FQNEAQ (reference sequence). V gave up 0 bases and J gave up 12 bases, with 12 bases separating them. The CDR3 is 13 residues long. The CDR3 reads CASSLALATGQFF. The CDR3 nucleotides are TGTGCCAGCAGCTTAGCGTTGGCAACCGGGCAGTTCTTC.

V usage is TRBV6-6 and J usage is TRBJ2-1; D remains unclear. CDR1 is MNHNY, CDR2 SVGAGI, per germline (reference sequence). V lost 2 bases and J lost 6, with 14 bases in between. This CDR3 is built from 15 residues. The CDR3 reads CASSYLAPTGNEQFF. The CDR3 DNA is TGTGCCAGCAGTTACCTGGCCCCCACGGGCAATGAGCAGTTCTTC.

The V call is TRBV19, the J call TRBJ2-1; 8 positions agree with TRBD1. V was clipped by 2 bases and J by 10 bases; unmatched bases: 1. The germline V gene encodes CDR1 LNHDA and CDR2 SQIVND (reference sequence). This CDR3 is 12 amino acids long. The CDR3 coding sequence is TGTGCCAGTAGTATAAGGGACAGGGAGCAGTTCTTC. Translating gives CASSIRDREQFF.

In DNA form, the CDR3 reads TGCAGCGTTGATCCGGGACGGCTACAAGAGACCCAGTACTTC. It translates to CSVDPGRLQETQYF. The chain couples TRBV29-1 to TRBJ2-5, with D perhaps TRBD1 or TRBD2 (5 bases each). Trimming cost V 3 bases and J 2 bases, with 13 bases left between them. The CDR3 runs to 14 residues. Germline V lookup: CDR1 SQVTM, CDR2 ANQGSEA.

This clone was recorded only once. This chain connects TRBV18 to TRBJ2-7; either TRBD1 or TRBD2 may supply D (5 bases each). Germline values: CDR1 KGHSH, CDR2 LQKENI. The CDR3 has 12 residues. The V gene lost 1 base and the J gene lost 6 bases, with 7 bases spanning the gap. For the CDR3, the DNA is TGTGCCAGCTCACCACAGGGGAGCGAGCAGTACTTC. Protein sequence: CASSPQGSEQYF.

The chain links TRBV7-2 to TRBJ2-3, with 11 positions matching TRBD2. After removal of 2 bases from V and 4 bases from J, the junction contained 11 bases not matched to a gene. In germline, CDR1 is SGHTA, CDR2 FQGNSA. The CDR3 runs 18 residues. CDR3 in DNA: TGTGCCAGCAGCTTAAGGGTAGCGGGAGGGCCTTTCGCAGATACGCAGTATTTT. Its protein product is CASSLRVAGGPFADTQYF.

The chain recombines TRBV6-1 with TRBJ1-2; 8 bases fit TRBD1. Looked up from germline, CDR1 is MNHNS and CDR2 is SASEGT. The length of the CDR3 is 14 residues. The junction had 4 bases not matched to a gene; V was cut back by 3 bases and J by 4 bases. The CDR3 sequence: CASSDGQGGYGYTF. CDR3 coding DNA: TGTGCCAGCAGTGACGGACAGGGCGGCTATGGCTACACCTTC.

CDR3 nucleotide sequence: TGCGCCAGCAGCCAAGAAGGGAGGGAGACCCAGTACTTC. Translation gives CASSQEGRETQYF. The chain recombines TRBV4-1 with TRBJ2-5; D might be TRBD2 (6 bases). The V end was cut by 0 bases, the J end by 5 bases, with 7 bases between. Germline V gene lookup returns CDR1 MGHRA and CDR2 YSYEKL. The CDR3 is 13 residues long.

The V gene is TRBV27, the J gene TRBJ2-5; D might be TRBD1 (6 bases). With 5 bases removed from V and 5 bases from J, the gap between germline ends came to 15 bases. Looked up from germline, CDR1 is MNHEY and CDR2 is SMNVEV (reference sequence). The CDR3 contains 14 residues. The CDR3 DNA reads as TGTGCCAGCAGTGGGACACCACGGGCGGAGACCCAGTACTTC. Protein sequence: CASSGTPRAETQYF.

The count of this clone is one. The chain is built from TRBV7-7 and TRBJ2-3; a weak D match, TRBD2 (6 bases). This CDR3 is built from 15 residues. V was pared by 5 bases and J by 6 bases, with 18 bases between. CDR1 and CDR2 from the germline V gene are SSHAT and FNYEAQ (reference sequence). Here the CDR3 DNA reads TGTGCCAGCAGCCCCGGATCGACCCGGGGGGATACGCAGTATTTT. It codes for CASSPGSTRGDTQYF.

For the CDR3, the DNA is TGTGCCAGCAGCTTACTGACTAGCGGGAGTACAAATGAGCAGTTCTTC. This codes for CASSLLTSGSTNEQFF. The V and J genes are TRBV11-2 and TRBJ2-1; 12 positions match TRBD2. The CDR3 has 16 amino acids. V was pared by 2 bases and J by 7 bases, with 6 bases of the junction left unmatched. Germline CDR1 is SGHAT and CDR2 is FQNNGV.

The rearrangement joins TRBV6-6 to TRBJ1-2; D call uncertain. The CDR3 is 13 amino acids. The V and J ends lost 0 bases and 4 bases respectively, with 6 bases between them. Per germline, CDR1 MNHNY and CDR2 SVGAGI (reference sequence). In DNA, the CDR3 is TGTGCCAGCAGTTACTCGGGCGGCTATGGCTACACCTTC. Protein sequence: CASSYSGGYGYTF.

This clone has only a few counts. This chain joins TRBV2 and TRBJ2-7, with 13 bases identical to TRBD2. Germline CDR1 reads SNHLY; CDR2 reads FYNNEI. The J segment lost 0 bases and the V segment lost 6 bases, leaving 5 bases of the junction unmatched. This CDR3 has 16 amino acids. In nucleotides, the CDR3 is TGTGCCAGCAGGGGACTAGCGGGAAAAATCTCCTACGAGCAGTACTTC. Protein: CASRGLAGKISYEQYF.

The V call is TRBV13, the J call TRBJ2-7, with 8 bases fitting TRBD1. J lost 5 bases, V lost 0 bases, and 3 bases had no gene match. This CDR3 region has 14 residues. Germline-derived CDR1 and CDR2 are PRHDT and FYEKMQ (reference sequence). The CDR3 DNA sequence: TGTGCCAGCAGCTTAGGGGACAGGGTCCACGAGCAGTACTTC. Translating gives CASSLGDRVHEQYF.

The chain combines TRBV18 with TRBJ2-6; D gene unclear. Trimming removed 0 bases from V and 1 base from J, with 4 bases in between. The CDR3 sequence is 15 residues long. Germline CDR1 and CDR2: KGHSH and LQKENI. CDR3 in DNA: TGTGCCAGCTCACCACCCGTTTCTGGGGCCAACGTCCTGACTTTC. Its protein is CASSPPVSGANVLTF. Together with reference TRBV18 and TRBJ2-6, the CDR3 gives the full variable domain: NAGVMQNPRHLVRRRGQEARLRCSPMKGHSHVYWYRQLPEEGLKFMVYLQKENIIDESGMPKERFSAEFPKEGPSILRIQQVVRGDSAAYFCASSPPVSGANVLTFGAGSRLTVL.

The genes are TRBV18 and TRBJ1-1; D not certain. With 4 bases removed from V and 1 base from J, the gap between germline ends came to 13 bases. This CDR3 has 15 residues. Germline CDR1 KGHSH, CDR2 LQKENI. Here the CDR3 reads CASSHPNNQNTEAFF. The CDR3 DNA reads TGTGCCAGCTCACATCCGAACAACCAGAACACTGAAGCTTTCTTT. Together with reference TRBV18 and TRBJ1-1, the CDR3 gives the full variable domain: NAGVMQNPRHLVRRRGQEARLRCSPMKGHSHVYWYRQLPEEGLKFMVYLQKENIIDESGMPKERFSAEFPKEGPSILRIQQVVRGDSAAYFCASSHPNNQNTEAFFGQGTRLTVV.

This sequence joins TRBV6-6 and TRBJ2-1; tentative D call: TRBD1 (6 bases). V was cut by 6 bases and J by 3 bases, with 9 bases left in between. Germline V gives CDR1 MNHNY, CDR2 SVGAGI (reference sequence). The CDR3 runs 13 residues. The CDR3 spells CASRQGDYNEQFF. The CDR3 coding sequence is TGTGCCAGCAGACAGGGAGACTACAATGAGCAGTTCTTC.

J is TRBJ1-3 and V is TRBV6-6; no definite D call. The germline gives CDR1 MNHNY, CDR2 SVGAGI (reference sequence). Trimming cost V 2 bases and J 3 bases, with 5 bases left between them. This CDR3 is built from 13 residues. The CDR3 DNA reads TGTGCCAGCAGTTACATCAGTGGAAACACCATATATTTT. It codes for CASSYISGNTIYF.

The rearrangement links TRBV7-2 to TRBJ2-3, with 11 bases identical to TRBD1. Germline values: CDR1 SGHTA, CDR2 FQGNSA. With V trimmed by 6 bases and J by 6 bases, 5 bases remained unmatched. The CDR3 consists of 14 residues. This CDR3 reads CASSGQGAIDTQYF. The CDR3 nucleotides read TGTGCCAGCAGTGGACAGGGGGCCATCGATACGCAGTATTTT.

The V gene is TRBV10-3, the J gene TRBJ2-7; D gene unclear. Germline V CDR1 and CDR2: ENHRY, SYGVKD. CDR3 size: 11 residues. The V gene lost 0 bases and the J gene lost 7 bases, with 4 bases spanning the gap. The CDR3 loop reads CAISESWEQYF. CDR3 nucleotides: TGTGCCATCAGTGAGTCTTGGGAGCAGTACTTC.